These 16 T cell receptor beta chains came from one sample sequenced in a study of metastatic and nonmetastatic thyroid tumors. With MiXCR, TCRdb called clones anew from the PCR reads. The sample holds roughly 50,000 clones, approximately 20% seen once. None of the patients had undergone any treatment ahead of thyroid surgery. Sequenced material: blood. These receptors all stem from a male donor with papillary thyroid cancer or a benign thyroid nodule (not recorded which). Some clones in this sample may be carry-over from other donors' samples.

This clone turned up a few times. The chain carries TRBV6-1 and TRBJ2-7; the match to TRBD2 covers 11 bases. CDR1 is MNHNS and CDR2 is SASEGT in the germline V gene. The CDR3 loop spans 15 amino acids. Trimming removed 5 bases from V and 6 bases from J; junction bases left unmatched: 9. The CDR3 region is CASSPQTSGIGEQYF. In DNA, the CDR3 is TGTGCCAGCAGTCCCCAGACTAGCGGGATTGGCGAGCAGTACTTC.

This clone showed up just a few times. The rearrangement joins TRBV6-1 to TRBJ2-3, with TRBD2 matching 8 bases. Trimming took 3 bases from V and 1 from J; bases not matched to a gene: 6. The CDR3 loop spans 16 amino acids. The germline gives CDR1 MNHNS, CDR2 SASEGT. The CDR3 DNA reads TGTGCCAGCAGTGACATGATCGGGAGGGGCACAGATACGCAGTATTTT. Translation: CASSDMIGRGTDTQYF.

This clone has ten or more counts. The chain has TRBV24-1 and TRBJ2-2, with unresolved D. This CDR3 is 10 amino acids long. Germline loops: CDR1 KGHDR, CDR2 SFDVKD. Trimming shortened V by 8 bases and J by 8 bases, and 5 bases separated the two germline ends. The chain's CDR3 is CATTRGELFF. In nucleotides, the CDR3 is TGTGCCACCACGAGAGGGGAGCTGTTTTTT.

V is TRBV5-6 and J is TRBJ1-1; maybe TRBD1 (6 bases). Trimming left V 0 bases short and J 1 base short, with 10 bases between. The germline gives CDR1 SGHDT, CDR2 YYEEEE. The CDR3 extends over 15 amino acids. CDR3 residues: CASSLVNRENTEAFF. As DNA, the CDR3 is TGTGCCAGCAGCTTGGTGAACAGGGAGAACACTGAAGCTTTCTTT.

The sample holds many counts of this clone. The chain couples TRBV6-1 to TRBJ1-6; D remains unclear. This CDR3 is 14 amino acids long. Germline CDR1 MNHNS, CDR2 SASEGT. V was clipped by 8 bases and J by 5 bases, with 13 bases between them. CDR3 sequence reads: CASRRGWDNSPLHF. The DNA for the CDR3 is TGTGCCAGCCGCCGGGGTTGGGATAATTCACCCCTCCACTTT.

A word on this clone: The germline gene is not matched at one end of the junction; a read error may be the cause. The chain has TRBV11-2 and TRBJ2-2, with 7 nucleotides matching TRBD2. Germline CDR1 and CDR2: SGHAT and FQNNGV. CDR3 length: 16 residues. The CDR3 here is CASSLVSGTNTGGLFF. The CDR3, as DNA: TGTGCCAGTAGCTTAGTCAGCGGGACTAACACCGGGGGGCTGTTTTTT.

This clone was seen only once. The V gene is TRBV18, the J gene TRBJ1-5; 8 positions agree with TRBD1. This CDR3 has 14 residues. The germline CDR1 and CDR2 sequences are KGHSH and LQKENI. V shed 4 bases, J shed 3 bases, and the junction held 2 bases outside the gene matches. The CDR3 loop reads CASSRTGFNQPQHF. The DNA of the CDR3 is TGTGCCAGCTCACGGACAGGGTTCAATCAGCCCCAGCATTTT.

The CDR3 here is CASSVGTALGPQHF. Here the CDR3 DNA reads TGTGCCAGCAGCGTAGGGACAGCCCTTGGGCCCCAGCATTTT. V usage is TRBV7-2 and J usage is TRBJ1-5; the match to TRBD1 covers 7 bases. V was clipped by 5 bases and J by 9 bases; unmatched bases: 10. CDR3 length: 14 residues. Germline values: CDR1 SGHTA, CDR2 FQGNSA.

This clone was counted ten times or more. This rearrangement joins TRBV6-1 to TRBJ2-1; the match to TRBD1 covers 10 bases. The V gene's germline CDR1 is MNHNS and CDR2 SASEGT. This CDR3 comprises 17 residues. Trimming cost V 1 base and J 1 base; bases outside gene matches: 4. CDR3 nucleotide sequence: TGTGCCAGCAGTGAAGAGGGGACAGGGGTTTCCTACAATGAGCAGTTCTTC. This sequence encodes CASSEEGTGVSYNEQFF.

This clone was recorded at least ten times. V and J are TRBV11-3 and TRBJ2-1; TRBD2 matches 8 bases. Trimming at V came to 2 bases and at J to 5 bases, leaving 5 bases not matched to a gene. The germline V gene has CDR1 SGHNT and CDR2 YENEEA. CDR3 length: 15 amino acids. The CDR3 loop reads CASSLTGGRHNEQFF. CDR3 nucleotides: TGTGCCAGCAGCTTAACGGGGGGGCGACACAATGAGCAGTTCTTC.

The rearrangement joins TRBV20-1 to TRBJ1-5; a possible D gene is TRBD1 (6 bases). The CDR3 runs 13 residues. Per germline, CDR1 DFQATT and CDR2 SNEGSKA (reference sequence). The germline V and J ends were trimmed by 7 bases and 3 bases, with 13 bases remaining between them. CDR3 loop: CSVTTGYNQPQHF. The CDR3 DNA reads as TGCAGTGTCACAACAGGGTACAATCAGCCCCAGCATTTT.

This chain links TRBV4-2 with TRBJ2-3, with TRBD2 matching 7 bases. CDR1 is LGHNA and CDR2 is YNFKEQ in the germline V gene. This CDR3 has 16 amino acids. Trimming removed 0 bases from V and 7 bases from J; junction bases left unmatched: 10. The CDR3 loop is CASSQEGTTLTNTQYF. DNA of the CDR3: TGTGCCAGCAGCCAAGAAGGGACTACGCTCACGAATACGCAGTATTTT.

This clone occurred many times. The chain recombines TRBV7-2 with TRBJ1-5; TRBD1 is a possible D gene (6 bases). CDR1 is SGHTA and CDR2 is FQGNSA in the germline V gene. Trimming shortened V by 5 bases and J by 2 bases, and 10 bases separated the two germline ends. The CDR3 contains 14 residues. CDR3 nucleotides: TGTGCCAGCAGCAGGGGGAAGGGCAATCAGCCCCAGCATTTT. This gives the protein CASSRGKGNQPQHF.

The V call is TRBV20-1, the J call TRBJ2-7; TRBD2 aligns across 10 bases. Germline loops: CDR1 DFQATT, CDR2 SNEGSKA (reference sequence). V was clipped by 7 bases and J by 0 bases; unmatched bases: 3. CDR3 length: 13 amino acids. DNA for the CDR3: TGCAGTGTAACTAGCGGGGCCTCCTACGAGCAGTACTTC. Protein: CSVTSGASYEQYF.

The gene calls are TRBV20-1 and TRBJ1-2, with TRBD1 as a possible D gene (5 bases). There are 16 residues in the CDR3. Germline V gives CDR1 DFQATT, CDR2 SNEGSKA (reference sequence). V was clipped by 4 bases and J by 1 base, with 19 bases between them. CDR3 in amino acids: CSATPVGGVYNYGYTF. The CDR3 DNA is TGCAGTGCTACACCTGTCGGGGGTGTATATAACTATGGCTACACCTTC.

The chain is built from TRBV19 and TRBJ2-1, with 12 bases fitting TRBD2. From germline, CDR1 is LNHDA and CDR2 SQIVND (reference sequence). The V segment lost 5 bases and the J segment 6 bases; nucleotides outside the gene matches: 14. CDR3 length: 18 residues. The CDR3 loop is CASSPSGAGLAGFNEQFF. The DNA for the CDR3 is TGTGCCAGTAGTCCGTCGGGGGCTGGACTAGCGGGGTTCAATGAGCAGTTCTTC.